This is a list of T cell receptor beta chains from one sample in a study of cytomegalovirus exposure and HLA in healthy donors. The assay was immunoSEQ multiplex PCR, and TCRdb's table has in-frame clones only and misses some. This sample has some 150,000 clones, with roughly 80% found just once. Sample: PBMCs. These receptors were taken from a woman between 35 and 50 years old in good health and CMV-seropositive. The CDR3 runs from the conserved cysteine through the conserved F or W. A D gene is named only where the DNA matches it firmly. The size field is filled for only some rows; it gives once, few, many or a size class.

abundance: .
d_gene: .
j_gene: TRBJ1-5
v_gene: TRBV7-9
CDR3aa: CASSREVNSNQPQHF
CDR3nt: TGTGCCAGCAGCCGGGAAGTGAATAGCAATCAGCCCCAGCATTTT

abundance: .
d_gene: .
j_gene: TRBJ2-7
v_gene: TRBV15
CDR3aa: CATSREQGSSYEQYF
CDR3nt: TGTGCCACCAGCAGGGAACAGGGTAGCTCCTACGAGCAGTACTTC

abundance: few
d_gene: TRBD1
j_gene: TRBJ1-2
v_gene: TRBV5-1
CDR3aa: CASSLPTGTGGGFTYGYTF
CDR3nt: TGCGCCAGCAGCTTGCCTACCGGGACAGGGGGCGGTTTTACCTATGGCTACACCTTC

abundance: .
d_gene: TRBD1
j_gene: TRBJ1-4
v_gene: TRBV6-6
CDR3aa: CASSYPGQGVNEKLFF
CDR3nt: TGTGCCAGCAGTTACCCAGGACAGGGCGTTAATGAAAAACTGTTTTTT

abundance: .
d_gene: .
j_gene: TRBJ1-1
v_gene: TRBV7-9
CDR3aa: CSSSSLEAMNTEAFF
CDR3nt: TGTTCCAGCAGTTCCTTGGAGGCAATGAACACTGAAGCTTTCTTT

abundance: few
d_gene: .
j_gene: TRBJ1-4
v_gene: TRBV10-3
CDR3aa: CAISTTGTNEKLFF
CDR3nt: TGTGCCATCAGTACCACAGGGACTAATGAAAAACTGTTTTTT

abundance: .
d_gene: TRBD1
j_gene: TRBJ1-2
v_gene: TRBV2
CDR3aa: CAGGQGATGGYTF
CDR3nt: TGTGCCGGAGGACAGGGGGCGACGGGTGGCTACACCTTC

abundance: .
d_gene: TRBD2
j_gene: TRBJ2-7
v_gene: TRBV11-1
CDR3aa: CASSLREGRLREQYF
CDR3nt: TGTGCCAGCAGCTTACGGGAGGGACGTTTGAGGGAGCAGTACTTC

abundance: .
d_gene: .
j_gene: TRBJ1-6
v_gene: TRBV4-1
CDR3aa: CASSQDRRQSLLHF
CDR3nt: TGCGCCAGCAGCCAAGATAGGCGACAGTCTCTCCTCCACTTT

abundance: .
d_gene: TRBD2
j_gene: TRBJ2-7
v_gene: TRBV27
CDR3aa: CASSTGTSYEQYF
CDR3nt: TGTGCCAGCAGTACTGGGACTAGCTACGAGCAGTACTTC

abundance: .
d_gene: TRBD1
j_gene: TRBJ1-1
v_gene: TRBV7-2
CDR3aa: CASSLGRGRNTEAFF
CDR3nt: TGTGCCAGCAGCTTAGGCAGGGGGCGCAACACTGAAGCTTTCTTT

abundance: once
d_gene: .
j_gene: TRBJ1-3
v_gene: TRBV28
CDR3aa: CASSLRGLGYSGNTIYF
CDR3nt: TGTGCCAGCAGTTTAAGGGGATTGGGGTACTCTGGAAACACCATATATTTT

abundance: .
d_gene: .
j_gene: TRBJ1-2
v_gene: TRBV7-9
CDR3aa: CASSPQGGYGYTF
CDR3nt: TGTGCCAGCAGCCCACAGGGTGGCTATGGCTACACCTTC

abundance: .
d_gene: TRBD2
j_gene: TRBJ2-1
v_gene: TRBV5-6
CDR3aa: CASSLAGGEQFF
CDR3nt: TGTGCCAGCAGCTTGGCGGGGGGTGAGCAGTTCTTC

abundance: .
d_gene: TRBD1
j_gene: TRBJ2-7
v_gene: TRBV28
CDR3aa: CASSSGGPVYEQYF
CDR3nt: TGTGCCAGCAGTTCAGGGGGCCCTGTCTACGAGCAGTACTTC

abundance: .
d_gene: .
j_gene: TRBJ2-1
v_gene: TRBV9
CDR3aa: CASSPLGDISYNEQFF
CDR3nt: TGTGCCAGCAGCCCCCTAGGGGATATCTCCTACAATGAGCAGTTCTTC

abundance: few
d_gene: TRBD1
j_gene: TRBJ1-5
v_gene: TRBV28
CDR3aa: CASTWGQGSQPQHF
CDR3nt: TGTGCCAGCACTTGGGGACAGGGAAGTCAGCCCCAGCATTTT

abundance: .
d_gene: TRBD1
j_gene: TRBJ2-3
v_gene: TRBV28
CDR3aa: CASSTGGRSTDTQYF
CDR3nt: TGTGCCAGCAGTACAGGGGGGCGGAGCACAGATACGCAGTATTTT

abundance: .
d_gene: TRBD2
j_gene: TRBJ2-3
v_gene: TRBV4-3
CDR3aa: CASSSTISGGANTDTQYF
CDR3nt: TGCGCCAGCAGCTCGACCATCAGCGGGGGGGCTAATACAGATACGCAGTATTTT

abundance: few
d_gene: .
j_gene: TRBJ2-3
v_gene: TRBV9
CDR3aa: CASSFQGHLTDTQYF
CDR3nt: TGTGCCAGCAGCTTTCAGGGCCATCTCACAGATACGCAGTATTTT